This T cell receptor beta chain is drawn from a study of human T cells and chemical hapten exposure. Overall study findings and caveats: No change in TCRs above 1 in 1000 frequency was produced by DPC sensitization.

A remark on this clonotype: Its antigen remains unknown.

Time point meaning: pre-sensitization, week 0. Treatment specified: therapeutic diphenylcyclopropenone sensitization with weekly scalp DPC. TCRdb independently ran MiXCR on the RACE reads; one entry per CDR3 protein. The repertoire consists of approximately 400,000 distinct CDR3 sequences, with roughly 5% occurring once and the leading ten covering 2.5% to 3%. There are 13 residues in the CDR3. Germline CDR1 reads SNHLY; CDR2 reads FYNNEI. This sequence joins TRBV2 and TRBJ1-2, with 9 positions matching TRBD1. Sequencing used whole blood, obtained in connection with sensitization to the hapten diphenylcyclopropenone (DPC). The TCR originated in a woman between 50 and 59 years old with alopecia areata. Some clones in this sample may be carry-over from other donors' samples. In DNA, the CDR3 is TGTCTAAGGGGGACAGGGAGCGGCTATGGCTACACCTTC. It translates to CLRGTGSGYGYTF.